The rows below give T cell receptor beta chains drawn from one sample of a study of identical twins. TCRdb processed the 5' RACE reads anew with MiXCR; each CDR3 protein has one entry. The repertoire holds approximately 500,000 distinct CDR3 sequences, with roughly 15% as singletons. This same sample was also part of a study on yellow fever vaccine responses in identical twins.

Sequenced input: CD4+ T cells sorted from blood. The receptors here all came from a young woman in good health. Each CDR3 is given with its conserved first and last residue. The order of the fields is V gene, clone size, J gene, D gene, CDR3 protein, CDR3 DNA. A D gene is named only where the DNA matches it firmly. Rows may omit the clone size; those that give it use once, few, many or a size class.

V gene: TRBV18
clone size: -
J gene: TRBJ2-7
D gene: TRBD1
CDR3 protein: CASSPDRVTEQYF
CDR3 DNA: TGTGCCAGCTCACCAGACAGGGTAACCGAGCAGTACTTC

V gene: TRBV29-1
clone size: -
J gene: TRBJ1-4
D gene: TRBD1
CDR3 protein: CSVTGTGVAEKLFF
CDR3 DNA: TGCAGCGTTACCGGGACAGGGGTTGCAGAAAAACTGTTTTTT

V gene: TRBV5-1
clone size: -
J gene: TRBJ2-3
D gene: -
CDR3 protein: CASSSNRVWTDTQYF
CDR3 DNA: TGCGCCAGCAGCTCAAACAGGGTCTGGACAGATACGCAGTATTTT

V gene: TRBV28
clone size: many
J gene: TRBJ2-4
D gene: TRBD2
CDR3 protein: CASSLTRWTIMASGRTGKNIQYF
CDR3 DNA: TGTGCCAGCAGTCTGACCCGGTGGACTATTATGGCGAGCGGGAGGACGGGCAAAAACATTCAGTACTTC

V gene: TRBV4-1
clone size: -
J gene: TRBJ2-7
D gene: -
CDR3 protein: CASSASQGYEQYF
CDR3 DNA: TGCGCCAGCAGCGCCAGTCAGGGTTACGAGCAGTACTTC

V gene: TRBV3-1
clone size: -
J gene: TRBJ2-7
D gene: -
CDR3 protein: CASSPAAYHEQYF
CDR3 DNA: TGTGCCAGCAGCCCTGCTGCTTATCACGAGCAGTACTTC

V gene: TRBV14
clone size: few
J gene: TRBJ2-1
D gene: -
CDR3 protein: CASSQRTAYNEQFF
CDR3 DNA: TGTGCCAGCAGCCAGAGGACTGCCTACAATGAGCAGTTCTTC

V gene: TRBV5-1
clone size: few
J gene: TRBJ1-5
D gene: -
CDR3 protein: CASSLFRESFGNQPQHF
CDR3 DNA: TGCGCCAGCAGCTTGTTCAGGGAGAGCTTTGGCAATCAGCCCCAGCATTTT

V gene: TRBV5-1
clone size: -
J gene: TRBJ2-7
D gene: -
CDR3 protein: CASSLAAASYEQYF
CDR3 DNA: TGCGCCAGCAGCTTGGCGGCAGCTTCCTACGAGCAGTACTTC

V gene: TRBV19
clone size: few
J gene: TRBJ1-1
D gene: -
CDR3 protein: CASSIEDGAIAFF
CDR3 DNA: TGTGCCAGTAGTATAGAGGACGGTGCTATAGCTTTCTTT

V gene: TRBV5-1
clone size: -
J gene: TRBJ2-3
D gene: TRBD2
CDR3 protein: CASRSGGVSTDTQYF
CDR3 DNA: TGCGCCAGCAGAAGCGGGGGGGTTAGCACAGATACGCAGTATTTT

V gene: TRBV6-1
clone size: few
J gene: TRBJ2-1
D gene: TRBD2
CDR3 protein: CASSGRTSGRNEQFF
CDR3 DNA: TGTGCCAGCTCGGGACGGACTAGCGGGAGGAATGAGCAGTTCTTC

V gene: TRBV25-1
clone size: -
J gene: TRBJ2-5
D gene: -
CDR3 protein: CASRDPGGGETQYF
CDR3 DNA: TGTGCCAGCAGGGACCCGGGGGGCGGTGAGACCCAGTACTTC

V gene: TRBV28
clone size: -
J gene: TRBJ2-1
D gene: -
CDR3 protein: CASSSPPINEQFF
CDR3 DNA: TGTGCCAGCAGTTCCCCTCCTATCAATGAGCAGTTCTTC

V gene: TRBV20-1
clone size: -
J gene: TRBJ1-5
D gene: -
CDR3 protein: CSARDPLQGAINQPQHF
CDR3 DNA: TGCAGTGCTAGAGATCCCCTACAGGGAGCAATCAATCAGCCCCAGCATTTT

V gene: TRBV20-1
clone size: few
J gene: TRBJ2-7
D gene: TRBD2
CDR3 protein: CSATGTSGVYEQYF
CDR3 DNA: TGCAGTGCAACCGGGACTAGCGGGGTTTACGAGCAGTACTTC

V gene: TRBV19
clone size: few
J gene: TRBJ2-7
D gene: -
CDR3 protein: CATRASGPHEQYF
CDR3 DNA: TGTGCCACCCGGGCCTCAGGCCCACACGAGCAGTACTTC

V gene: TRBV20-1
clone size: few
J gene: TRBJ2-1
D gene: -
CDR3 protein: CSARDPLAGNEQFF
CDR3 DNA: TGCAGTGCTAGAGATCCCCTAGCCGGCAATGAGCAGTTCTTC

V gene: TRBV5-5
clone size: -
J gene: TRBJ2-1
D gene: -
CDR3 protein: CASTLIEYEQFF
CDR3 DNA: TGTGCCAGCACCTTGATCGAGTATGAGCAGTTCTTC

V gene: TRBV15
clone size: -
J gene: TRBJ2-6
D gene: -
CDR3 protein: CATSSAGGLSGANVLTF
CDR3 DNA: TGTGCCACCAGCAGTGCCGGCGGGTTATCTGGGGCCAACGTCCTGACTTTC

V gene: TRBV4-2
clone size: few
J gene: TRBJ2-1
D gene: TRBD2
CDR3 protein: CASSQTRTSGRKNEQFF
CDR3 DNA: TGTGCCAGCAGCCAAACGCGGACTAGCGGGAGGAAGAATGAGCAGTTCTTC

V gene: TRBV7-3
clone size: few
J gene: TRBJ2-3
D gene: -
CDR3 protein: CASSSSNTDTQYF
CDR3 DNA: TGTGCCAGCAGCTCCTCAAACACAGATACGCAGTATTTT

V gene: TRBV5-1
clone size: few
J gene: TRBJ2-3
D gene: -
CDR3 protein: CASSFQRDTQYF
CDR3 DNA: TGCGCCAGCAGCTTCCAAAGGGATACGCAGTATTTT

V gene: TRBV20-1
clone size: -
J gene: TRBJ2-1
D gene: -
CDR3 protein: CSASGTQGVIEQFF
CDR3 DNA: TGCAGTGCCTCCGGGACCCAAGGGGTCATTGAGCAGTTCTTC

V gene: TRBV28
clone size: many
J gene: TRBJ2-3
D gene: TRBD2
CDR3 protein: CASSLYRRRERTDTQYF
CDR3 DNA: TGTGCCAGCAGTTTATATCGACGGCGGGAGAGGACAGATACGCAGTATTTT